This T cell receptor (beta chain) is drawn from a study of cytomegalovirus exposure and HLA in healthy donors listed by TCRdb under 2017. The study in broad terms: In an earlier analysis of several hundred of the donors, about 260 Gb of sequence data and some 100 million unique TCR beta sequences from about 190 million T cells were reported. Rather than drawing on any new phenotypic data, the later analysis identified candidate immune exposures from TCR beta sequences and the way those sequences occurred across donors. A later analysis re-examined previously published TCR beta repertoires from more than 650 donors and added high-resolution HLA genotyping to investigate patterns of TCR occurrence. Roughly 300 gigabases of sequencing data and approximately 91 million unique TCR sequences made up an early release that covered some 640 HLA-typed donors. A separate validation cohort of roughly 130 different subjects was used in addition to the approximately 670-subject first cohort. Genome-wide SNP genotypes for about 60% of the roughly 700 donors were used in a later genetic analysis, which treated that subset as a discovery cohort. The study profiled the T cell repertoires of 666 subjects by immunosequencing and related them to cytomegalovirus serostatus. All discovery cohort repertoires had been generated using a single sequencing platform. Alongside the repertoire data, information on donor age, sex, ethnicity and CMV serostatus was compiled. HLA typing included class I and class II loci at four-digit resolution. A handful of DR-DQ haplotypes were handled as single units for association and clustering because linkage in the cohort was strong. Among the approximately 400 genotyped donors, approximately 76% belonged to the genetic ancestry cluster associated with self-reported Caucasian donors. The number of donors typed differed by locus, with about 629-630 for A, B, C, DRB1 and DQB1, roughly 520 for DQA1, over 600 for DPA1, and some 450 for DPB1. Among some 400 genotyped donors of the cohort, an average of 235,054 unique TCR beta nucleotide sequences were sequenced per donor, roughly 18% of them non-productive. An earlier analysis of fewer than 700 of the donors applied high-throughput TCR beta sequencing to assess whether each TCR beta V gene segment acted as functional or pseudogenic. To predict cytomegalovirus infection status, the study combined high-throughput TCR immunosequencing, statistical association of individual TCRs with disease status, and machine learning. The aim of the study was to test whether cataloging public T cell receptors could identify signatures of past pathogen exposure. The investigation overall reported the following: In an earlier analysis of 450 to 750 of the donors, most TCR beta V segments appeared in productive rearrangements about 87% or about 30% of the time, broadly matching IMGT annotations. A further reported finding was that TCR beta sequences accurately predicted the HLA-A and HLA-B alleles for most subjects in the first cohort. The study listed around 160 TCR beta chains as associated with cytomegalovirus. CMV serostatus was the only immune exposure information available for the cohort. In a later analysis, the rate of TCR association differed among HLA loci, with DRB1 alleles having the most associated TCRs and HLA-C alleles having the fewest. V-gene and J-gene trimming of TCR beta chains was associated with a missense DCLRE1C variant in a later genetic analysis, and the association was replicated in an independent cohort. When HLA alleles, especially DR and DQ, strongly co-occurred, attributing TCR associations to individual alleles was difficult. In a later analysis, HLA-associated TCR beta chains showed more clonal expansion and lower generation probabilities than non-associated chains that were equally common. The earlier analysis of 587 of the donors excluded approximately 15 rarely observed V segments, including chromosome 9 orphons, because counts were too low. While some public TCRs were present in many individuals, most TCR sequences turned up only very rarely across donors. In this cohort, only TCR beta chains were sequenced, and detectable features were limited by the absence of alpha or paired-chain data. Presence/absence analyses assumed roughly uniform sequencing depth across donors, an assumption that may not hold. The 87-base-pair reads could not distinguish some IMGT-functional V segments, including TRBV6-2 and TRBV6-3, so those segments were excluded. Several of the top co-occurrence clusters appeared to be linked to parvovirus B19, influenza, CMV and Epstein-Barr virus, according to a later analysis. A later analysis found that most CMV-associated TCR beta chains appeared HLA-restricted, with HLA associations seemingly driven largely by CMV exposure. A later genetic analysis reported fewer N-insertions in productive TCRs among donors in an Asian-associated ancestry cluster than the approximately 700-donor mean. In a later analysis, some 17,000 TCR beta sequences were associated with specific HLA alleles at a false discovery rate of 0.05. Correlated functional status among segregating V segments might be attributable to linkage disequilibrium, but an unknown experimental factor could not be ruled out. The classifier was reported to diagnose cytomegalovirus status with high specificity and sensitivity in both the original cohort and the validation cohort. A group of highly shared sequence variants was considered likely to be a technical artifact of the sequencing pipeline. Because HLA typing was unavailable for some donors at each locus, only the typed subset was used in association tests. In vitro tests confirmed that three of the cytomegalovirus-associated TCR beta chains recognize cytomegalovirus antigens. The authors suggested that the approach could potentially be extended to other disease states and immunological phenotypes.

The library was obtained by the immunoSEQ multiplex PCR assay. The multiplex PCR relied on a mix of 60 forward primers for TCR Vbeta segments and 13 reverse primers for TCR Jbeta segments. The CDR3 region of rearranged TCR beta genes was amplified from genomic DNA with a multiplex PCR assay. Amplified TCR beta libraries were sequenced as 87-base-pair reads on the Illumina HiSeq System. The source study handled its data this way. In a later analysis, tens of millions of unique TCR beta chains were counted across the approximately 620 repertoires, and roughly 11 million of these chains were shared by at least two donors. To remove PCR and sequencing errors, raw reads were error-corrected and collapsed into unique sequences using a nearest-neighbor algorithm that merged closely related sequences. CDR3 sequences were aligned to IMGT reference sequences to assign V, D and J gene segments. For a sequence to be retained, a match of at least six nucleotides was required to both a V gene segment and a J gene segment. Rearrangements were classified as productive when the CDR3 lacked stop codons and remained in frame with V and J, and all other rearrangements were classified as non-productive. CDR3 was defined by IMGT convention, running from the second conserved V-encoded cysteine to the conserved J-encoded phenylalanine. Sequences without an unambiguous match to a single V gene segment were excluded from the earlier analysis of approximately 560 of the donors. An earlier analysis of approximately 590 of the donors classified V segments as functional when productive rearrangements were above 56.7% and as segregating when the standard deviation between donors was above 5%. A statistical classification framework was built for diagnosing cytomegalovirus status from the catalog of TCR beta chain sequences. In a later analysis, TCR nucleotide sequences were compared against IMGT/GENE-DB human TR gene sequences so that V and J genes could be assigned. In a later analysis, CDR3 sequences and most-parsimonious VDJ recombination scenarios were assigned using the TCRdist pipeline. In a later analysis, each TCR beta chain was defined by its CDR3 amino acid sequence together with its V-gene family, and reads lacking a unique V-gene family were excluded. In a later analysis, 450 to 600 highly shared, low-generation-probability nucleotide sequences were removed to address suspected cross-contamination and a sequencing artifact. For each public chain, a later analysis derived a clonal expansion index from normalized ranks of inferred template counts within each repertoire. In a later analysis, generation probabilities were computed using a VDJ recombination model fitted to out-of-frame rearrangements, and the results were checked against IGoR. Hypergeometric tests were used in a later analysis to score TCR-TCR, TCR-HLA and TCR-CMV co-occurrence, with a repertoire-size bias correction applied to the TCR pairs. False discovery rates were estimated in a later analysis by permuting HLA or CMV assignments 20 times. In a later analysis, co-occurring TCRs were grouped using DBSCAN, and TCRdist sequence similarity was added for clustering within HLA-allele-positive subsets. Repertoires with fewer than 30,000 or more than 120,000 public chains were left out of co-occurrence clustering, as were five repertoires with anomalous nucleotide sharing. TCRdb's version of the immuneACCESS table is confined to in-frame rearrangements and falls short of the full clone set. An unresolved V gene accounts for under half of the shortfall where checked; the remainder is of unknown origin. D and trimming were read from the DNA, whereas the V and J calls and clone size are those reported in that table. This sample has 100,000 to 150,000 clones in its table, and 81% of those were observed once. Approximately 4% of the sample rests with the top ten.

Concerning this clone: Its binding antigen is unknown. Base quality data are lacking; no much larger clone is found one base away.

V is clipped by 4 bases and J by 1 base, and the sequence between their germline boundaries is 20 bases long. The CDR3 goes from the cysteine to the phenylalanine over 17 residues. Left in the record is the CDR3 DNA by itself, 51 bases read in frame from the first base. The germline V gene encodes CDR1 SGHRS and CDR2 YFSETQ. The cohort was made up of 650 to 700 healthy bone marrow donors. All cohort members were sampled while nominally healthy, although unrecorded immune exposures were likely present. The donor tested CMV seropositive and was one of the 289 seropositive cohort members. Every donor gave a peripheral blood sample, and the peripheral blood mononuclear cells from that sample were used for TCR beta sequencing. The Qiagen DNeasy Blood Extraction Kit was used to extract genomic DNA from the blood cell samples.

The sample was PBMCs. The chain couples TRBV5-1 to TRBJ2-5; the D gene is possibly TRBD1, with 5 bases matching. This clonotype was sampled from a man younger than 35 in good health and CMV-seropositive. The CDR3 region has the sequence CASSPIPGSPFQETQYF. The sequenced DNA: TGCGCCAGCAGCCCAATCCCAGGGTCCCCCTTCCAAGAGACCCAGTACTTC.